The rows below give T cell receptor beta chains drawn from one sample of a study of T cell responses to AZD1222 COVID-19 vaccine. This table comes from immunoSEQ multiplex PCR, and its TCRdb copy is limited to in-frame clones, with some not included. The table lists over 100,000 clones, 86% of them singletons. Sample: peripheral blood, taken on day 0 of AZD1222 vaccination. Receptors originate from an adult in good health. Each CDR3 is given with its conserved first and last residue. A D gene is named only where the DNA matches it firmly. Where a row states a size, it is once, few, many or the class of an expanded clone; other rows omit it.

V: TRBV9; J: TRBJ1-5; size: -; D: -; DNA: TGTGCCAGCAGCTCGGGGGATCAGCCCCAGCATTTT; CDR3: CASSSGDQPQHF
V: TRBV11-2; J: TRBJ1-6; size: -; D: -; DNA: TGTGCCAGCAGCCCGTCCGGGACAAGGAATTCACCCCTCCACTTT; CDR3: CASSPSGTRNSPLHF
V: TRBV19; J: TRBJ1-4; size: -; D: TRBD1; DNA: TGTGCCAGTAGTATAGCTGGGACAGGAGACGAAAAACTGTTTTTT; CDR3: CASSIAGTGDEKLFF
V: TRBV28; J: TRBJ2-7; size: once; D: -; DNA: TGTGCCAGCAGCCCACACAACGAGCAGTACTTC; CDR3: CASSPHNEQYF
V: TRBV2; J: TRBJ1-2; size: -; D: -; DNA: TGTGCCAGCCCGGGCCCCGAAAGGGGCTATGGCTACACCTTC; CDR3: CASPGPERGYGYTF
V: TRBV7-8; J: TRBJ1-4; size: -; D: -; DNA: TGTGCCAGCAGCTTAGCGGGCCGGGCTAATGAAAAACTGTTTTTT; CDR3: CASSLAGRANEKLFF
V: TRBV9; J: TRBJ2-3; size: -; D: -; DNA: TGTGCCAGCCAACCGGGATTAAGCACAGATACGCAGTATTTT; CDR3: CASQPGLSTDTQYF
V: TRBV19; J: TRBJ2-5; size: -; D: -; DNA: TGTGCCAGTAGTCTTAGGGATGGAAAGACCCAGTACTTC; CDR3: CASSLRDGKTQYF
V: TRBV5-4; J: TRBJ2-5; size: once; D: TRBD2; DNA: TGTGCCAGCACCGGACTAGCGGGGGGTCAAGAGACCCAGTACTTC; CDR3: CASTGLAGGQETQYF
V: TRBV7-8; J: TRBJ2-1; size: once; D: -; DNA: TGTGCCAGCAGCCTTAAAACAGGTCCTGGGGAGCAGTTCTTC; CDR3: CASSLKTGPGEQFF
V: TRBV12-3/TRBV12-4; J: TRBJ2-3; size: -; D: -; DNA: TGTGCCAGCAGAACCCCTAGCACAGATACGCAGTATTTT; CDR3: CASRTPSTDTQYF
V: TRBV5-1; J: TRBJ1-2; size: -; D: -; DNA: TGCGCCAGCAGCTTGGCCTTAGGGGACTATGGCTACACCTTC; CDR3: CASSLALGDYGYTF
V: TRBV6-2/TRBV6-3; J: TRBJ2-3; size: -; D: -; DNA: TGTGCCAGCAGTTACACCGGGACCACAGATACGCAGTATTTT; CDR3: CASSYTGTTDTQYF
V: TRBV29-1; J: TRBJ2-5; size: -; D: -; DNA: TGCAGCGTTGACGGCGTGGGAGCGACGGCTGAGGCGCAAGAGACCCAGTACTTC; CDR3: CSVDGVGATAEAQETQYF